These 11 T cell receptor beta chains were all obtained from the same sample, sequenced in a study of shared clonotypes between healthy human individuals. Measured with immunoSEQ multiplex PCR; TCRdb has only the in-frame clones, and not every one. Of about a million clones listed, 70% to 80% are singletons. Sequencing input: memory CD4+ T cells sorted from blood. As to subset: CD45RA-negative fraction. The source is a man younger than 30 in good health.

This clone was detected a few times. The V gene is TRBV13, the J gene TRBJ1-1; 9 bases agree with TRBD1. The CDR3 length is 16 residues. Losses at the gene ends were 5 bases for V and 2 bases for J; bases not matched to a gene: 9. Germline V gives CDR1 PRHDT, CDR2 FYEKMQ (reference sequence). The CDR3, as DNA: TGTGCCAGCAGCCCCATCACAGGGGGCCGAAACACTGAAGCTTTCTTT. Protein: CASSPITGGRNTEAFF.

The V and J genes are TRBV10-3 and TRBJ2-1; the D gene is possibly TRBD1 (5 bases). CDR1 and CDR2 (germline): ENHRY, SYGVKD. This CDR3 region has 16 residues. Trimming stripped 4 bases from V and 1 base from J, with 14 bases between. This CDR3 is CAISGTPLGSYNEQFF. CDR3 in DNA: TGTGCCATCAGTGGGACACCCCTGGGATCCTACAATGAGCAGTTCTTC.

This clone was seen only once. The chain combines TRBV15 with TRBJ1-5; perhaps TRBD1 as D (6 bases). From germline, CDR1 is LNHNV and CDR2 YYDKDF (reference sequence). The germline V and J ends were trimmed by 1 base and 4 bases, with 14 bases remaining between them. The CDR3 loop spans 16 amino acids. The CDR3 DNA is TGTGCCACCAGCAGAGCCGGGGGGCGAGAGAATCAGCCCCAGCATTTT. Its translation: CATSRAGGRENQPQHF.

The rearrangement joins TRBV6-5 to TRBJ2-7; D is ambiguous. Trimming cost V 2 bases and J 2 bases, with 10 bases left between them. This CDR3 is 14 amino acids long. Germline CDR1 is MNHEY and CDR2 is SVGAGI. CDR3 amino acids: CASSYRQGAYEQYF. The DNA of the CDR3 is TGTGCCAGCAGTTACCGCCAAGGCGCCTACGAGCAGTACTTC.

The J gene is TRBJ2-7, the V gene TRBV5-1; D perhaps matches TRBD2 (5 bases). The V end was cut by 10 bases, the J end by 2 bases, with 22 bases between. CDR1 and CDR2 from the germline V gene are SGHRS and YFSETQ. The CDR3 totals 15 residues. The CDR3 reads CASTHTERSPYEQYF. The CDR3 DNA is TGCGCCTCCACCCACACCGAGCGGTCACCCTACGAGCAGTACTTC.

This clone was recorded a few times. V is TRBV5-1 and J is TRBJ2-7; 13 nucleotides agree with TRBD2. The trim removed 1 base at V and 5 bases at J, leaving 3 bases unmatched. The CDR3 has 15 amino acids. Germline CDR1 reads SGHRS; CDR2 reads YFSETQ. This CDR3 reads CASSLLGTSGNEQYF. DNA for the CDR3: TGCGCCAGCAGCTTGTTAGGGACTAGCGGGAACGAGCAGTACTTC.

This clone turned up a few times. The rearrangement uses TRBV15 and TRBJ2-5; 12 positions match TRBD2. Germline V gene lookup returns CDR1 LNHNV and CDR2 YYDKDF (reference sequence). There are 16 residues in the CDR3. The junction had 6 bases not matched to a gene; V was cut back by 5 bases and J by 2 bases. The CDR3 nucleotides read TGTGCCACCAGCGGGTGGGGGACTAGCGGGCAAGAGACCCAGTACTTC. Translated: CATSGWGTSGQETQYF.

The rearrangement joins TRBV19 to TRBJ2-3; D may be TRBD2 (6 bases). Per the germline V gene, CDR1 is LNHDA and CDR2 is SQIVND (reference sequence). V was cut by 9 bases and J by 6 bases, with 13 bases left in between. CDR3 length: 12 amino acids. CDR3 DNA sequence: TGTGCCAGCGCGGGGTGGTTGGATACGCAGTATTTT. Translation: CASAGWLDTQYF.

The chain recombines TRBV7-3 with TRBJ2-1; 11 bases map to TRBD2. CDR3 length: 16 amino acids. Germline V gene data show CDR1 as SGHTA and CDR2 as FQGTGA. Trimming cost V 4 bases and J 4 bases; bases outside gene matches: 6. CDR3 in amino acids: CASSSRTSGPYNEQFF. The CDR3 nucleotides are TGTGCCAGCAGCTCAAGGACTAGCGGGCCTTACAATGAGCAGTTCTTC.

The chain couples TRBV30 to TRBJ1-5; 8 bases agree with TRBD1. Per the germline V gene, CDR1 is GTSNPN and CDR2 is SVGIG (reference sequence). The CDR3 extends over 14 amino acids. J was trimmed by 6 bases and V by 0 bases; bases with no gene match: 4. The CDR3 region has the DNA TGTGCCTGGAGTGTAAGACAGGGGATTCAGCCCCAGCATTTT. This sequence encodes CAWSVRQGIQPQHF.

The chain is built from TRBV5-1 and TRBJ2-3; 7 nucleotides align to TRBD2. Trimming at V came to 4 bases and at J to 0 bases, leaving 5 bases not matched to a gene. CDR1 is SGHRS and CDR2 is YFSETQ in the germline V gene. The CDR3 extends over 15 amino acids. The CDR3 protein is CASSLSGVSTDTQYF. CDR3 DNA sequence: TGCGCCAGCAGCCTCAGCGGGGTCAGCACAGATACGCAGTATTTT.